The 30 T cell receptor beta chains reported below all come from one sample, sequenced in a study of radiotherapy plus CTLA-4 blockade in lung cancer (dated by TCRdb to the late 2010s). Preparation of the library involved the immunoSEQ multiplex PCR assay. The immuneACCESS repertoire file appears here via TCRdb, limited to in-frame rearrangements. These files lack a portion of the clones; in checked studies, under half of the deficit traces to unresolved V genes, and the cause of the others is not known. A total of 50,000 or so clones appear in this sample, more than 70% of them only once. The ten largest clones take up around 10% of the sample. The material was peripheral blood, obtained from a patient treated with radiotherapy plus ipilimumab. These receptor sequences come from a human donor with non-small cell lung cancer who had stable disease on radiotherapy plus ipilimumab.

This chain joins TRBV25-1 and TRBJ1-3; no reliable D call. The ends were cut back, 1 base at V and 4 bases at J, with 11 bases in the middle. Germline loops: CDR1 MGHDK, CDR2 SYGVNS. The CDR3 loop spans 15 amino acids. The CDR3 loop is CASSESRQPGNTIYF. The CDR3 DNA reads as TGTGCCAGCAGTGAATCCAGGCAGCCCGGAAACACCATATATTTT.

The V gene is TRBV7-2, the J gene TRBJ1-5; tentative D call: TRBD1 (6 bases). The CDR3 extends over 13 amino acids. Germline CDR1 and CDR2: SGHTA and FQGNSA. V lost 5 bases and J lost 7, with 12 bases in between. The CDR3 DNA follows: TGTGCCAGCAGCCTCAACAGGGTCCAGCCCCAGCATTTT. This codes for CASSLNRVQPQHF.

This clone has only a few counts. The chain combines TRBV6-5 with TRBJ1-2; 8 bases line up with TRBD1. Germline CDR1 MNHEY, CDR2 SVGAGI. V was clipped by 2 bases and J by 8 bases; unmatched bases: 10. The CDR3 is made up of 15 amino acids. CDR3 in amino acids: CASSYSGRTGLGYTF. For the CDR3, the DNA is TGTGCCAGCAGTTACAGCGGGAGGACAGGGTTAGGCTACACCTTC.

The sample holds a few counts of this clone. This rearrangement joins TRBV6-4 to TRBJ1-1; the match to TRBD1 covers 7 bases. CDR1 MRHNA and CDR2 SNTAGT come from the germline V gene. V lost 0 bases to trimming and J lost 7 bases; unmatched junction nucleotides: 5. The CDR3 consists of 14 residues. The CDR3 DNA follows: TGTGCCAGCAGTGACTCAGGGGGCTTGGTTGAAGCTTTCTTT. This encodes CASSDSGGLVEAFF.

This clone showed up just a few times. The chain recombines TRBV19 with TRBJ1-6, with a tentative D call TRBD1 (5 bases). Germline CDR1 reads LNHDA; CDR2 reads SQIVND (reference sequence). The CDR3 is 16 amino acids. V dropped 3 bases and J dropped 0 bases, with 9 bases sitting between them. Here the CDR3 reads CASSMAGRSYNSPLHF. The DNA of the CDR3 is TGTGCCAGTAGTATGGCAGGGCGCTCCTATAATTCACCCCTCCACTTT.

The chain links TRBV10-2 to TRBJ1-5, with D unresolved. Germline values: CDR1 WSHSY, CDR2 SAAADI. Trimming cost V 2 bases and J 9 bases, with 14 bases left between them. The CDR3 extends over 14 amino acids. CDR3 coding DNA: TGCGCCAGCAGTGAGACGGCCGCCGGGAGGCCCCAGCATTTT. Its protein product is CASSETAAGRPQHF.

The chain recombines TRBV7-9 with TRBJ1-5, with D uncertain. In germline, CDR1 is SEHNR, CDR2 FQNEAQ (reference sequence). V lost 1 base and J lost 0, with 7 bases in between. This CDR3 has 15 amino acids. The CDR3 DNA follows: TGTGCCAGCAGCTTAGGAGATTATAGCAATCAGCCCCAGCATTTT. Protein: CASSLGDYSNQPQHF.

This clone occurred a few times. The V gene is TRBV30, the J gene TRBJ2-3; maybe TRBD2 (5 bases). Germline CDR1 GTSNPN, CDR2 SVGIG (reference sequence). This CDR3 comprises 13 residues. V was trimmed by 2 bases and J by 3 bases, leaving 9 bases between them. As DNA, the CDR3 is TGTGCCTGGAGTAAGAGGGAAACAGATACGCAGTATTTT. Residues: CAWSKRETDTQYF.

The chain employs TRBV27 and TRBJ2-3; D might be TRBD2 (6 bases). Germline CDR1 MNHEY, CDR2 SMNVEV (reference sequence). The CDR3 totals 13 residues. V shed 3 bases and J shed 3 bases, with 7 bases lying between them. CDR3 bases: TGTGCCAGCAGTTTGGGGGGAACAGATACGCAGTATTTT. Encoded protein: CASSLGGTDTQYF.

The chain recombines TRBV18 with TRBJ1-1; a weak D match, TRBD1 (6 bases). Germline assignment: CDR1 KGHSH and CDR2 LQKENI. The CDR3 has 16 amino acids. The V end was cut by 4 bases, the J end by 0 bases, with 15 bases between. CDR3 region: CASSQFAGVVNTEAFF. The CDR3 coding sequence is TGTGCCAGCTCACAATTCGCAGGGGTAGTGAACACTGAAGCTTTCTTT.

The CDR3 DNA follows: TGTGCCGGAAGGACAGGGAAAGAGACCCAGTACTTC. This gives the protein CAGRTGKETQYF. The chain recombines TRBV6-1 with TRBJ2-5, with 8 bases that match TRBD1. The CDR3 has 12 amino acids. The V segment lost 11 bases and the J segment 3 bases; nucleotides outside the gene matches: 5. Germline-derived CDR1 and CDR2 are MNHNS and SASEGT.

The chain uses TRBV5-4 and TRBJ1-2; D ambiguous. The germline V and J ends were trimmed by 2 bases and 6 bases, with 8 bases remaining between them. The CDR3 loop spans 12 amino acids. The germline V gene has CDR1 SGHNT and CDR2 YYREEE (reference sequence). CDR3 sequence (DNA): TGTGCCAGCAGCTTCCATGGGGATGGCTACACCTTC. Protein product: CASSFHGDGYTF.

Concerning this clone itself: A far larger clone is one base from this, pointing to a likely read error. The V gene is TRBV29-1, the J gene TRBJ1-5; TRBD1 matches at 11 bases. Germline CDR1 SQVTM, CDR2 ANQGSEA. Trimming removed 6 bases from V and 5 bases from J; junction bases left unmatched: 9. CDR3 size: 15 residues. CDR3 residues: CSVGGQGESDQPQHF. For the CDR3, the DNA is TGCAGCGTCGGGGGACAGGGGGAAAGTGATCAGCCCCAGCATTTT. Looking up the rest from reference TRBV29-1 and TRBJ1-5 gives the full variable domain: SAVISQKPSRDICQRGTSLTIQCQVDSQVTMMFWYRQQPGQSLTLIATANQGSEATYESGFVIDKFPISRPNLTFSTLTVSNMSPEDSSIYLCSVGGQGESDQPQHFGDGTRLSIL.

The gene calls are TRBV4-3 and TRBJ1-4; the D is unclear. Germline assignment: CDR1 LGHNA and CDR2 YSLEER. The CDR3 is 13 residues long. The V end was cut by 0 bases, the J end by 8 bases, with 7 bases between. CDR3 region: CASSQDLKEKLFF. The DNA for the CDR3 is TGCGCCAGCAGCCAAGATTTAAAGGAAAAACTGTTTTTT.

As DNA, the CDR3 is TGTGCCAGCAGCAGTTTTGGGACAGGGGACGGTAAAGCTTTCTTT. This sequence encodes CASSSFGTGDGKAFF. The chain joins TRBV27 to TRBJ1-1; TRBD1 matches at 10 bases. V shed 6 bases and J 9 bases; nucleotides not matched to a gene: 13. The length of the CDR3 is 15 residues. Germline CDR1 MNHEY, CDR2 SMNVEV (reference sequence).

V is TRBV2 and J is TRBJ2-5; TRBD2 agrees at 10 bases. CDR3 length: 16 residues. Germline V gene lookup returns CDR1 SNHLY and CDR2 FYNNEI. Trimming took 6 bases from V and 4 from J; bases not matched to a gene: 11. CDR3 in DNA: TGTGCCAGCAGAGAAAGCGGGGGGGCACGGGGAGAGACCCAGTACTTC. It codes for CASRESGGARGETQYF.

The genes are TRBV29-1 and TRBJ2-7; the match to TRBD2 covers 7 bases. V trimming: 0 bases; J trimming: 2 bases; junction bases outside the gene matches: 13. The CDR3 is 17 residues long. Germline values: CDR1 SQVTM, CDR2 ANQGSEA. CDR3 nucleotide sequence: TGCAGCGTTGAAGATCCTTTGGGGGGGAGAAGTACCTACGAGCAGTACTTC. Amino acid sequence: CSVEDPLGGRSTYEQYF.

The chain has TRBV7-2 and TRBJ1-2; no clear D gene. The CDR3 runs to 12 residues. Germline CDR1 reads SGHTA; CDR2 reads FQGNSA. V was pared by 5 bases and J by 7 bases, with 11 bases between. The CDR3: CASSPPGRGYTF. CDR3 DNA sequence: TGTGCCAGCAGCCCTCCTGGCCGTGGCTACACCTTC.

This clone has only a few counts. V gene TRBV27 combines with J gene TRBJ1-1; perhaps TRBD1 as D (6 bases). Germline V gives CDR1 MNHEY, CDR2 SMNVEV (reference sequence). The CDR3 has 13 amino acids. Trimming stripped 5 bases from V and 4 bases from J, with 11 bases between. The DNA for the CDR3 is TGTGCCAGCAGTCTGCAGGGGCCCACTGAAGCTTTCTTT. This translates into CASSLQGPTEAFF.

The genes are TRBV19 and TRBJ2-3; D remains ambiguous. This CDR3 has 15 residues. V lost 3 bases and J 5 bases, leaving 15 bases between the germline ends. Germline assignment: CDR1 LNHDA and CDR2 SQIVND (reference sequence). The CDR3 DNA follows: TGTGCCAGTAGTATGGTGGGGTCGCTTGGAGATACGCAGTATTTT. It translates to CASSMVGSLGDTQYF.

The chain carries TRBV7-9 and TRBJ1-5; D gene ambiguous. In germline, CDR1 is SEHNR, CDR2 FQNEAQ (reference sequence). This CDR3 is 15 amino acids long. The V gene lost 3 bases and the J gene lost 2 bases, with 11 bases spanning the gap. The CDR3 DNA reads TGTGCCAGCAGCTTCGCTACCTCAGGCAATCAGCCCCAGCATTTT. Its protein product is CASSFATSGNQPQHF.

This clone turned up a few times. CDR3 sequence reads: CASSELRFDNSPLHF. For the CDR3, the DNA is TGTGCCAGCAGTGAACTCCGTTTCGATAATTCACCCCTCCACTTT. V and J are TRBV6-1 and TRBJ1-6; D is undetermined. V was clipped by 2 bases and J by 5 bases, with 10 bases between them. There are 15 residues in the CDR3. Germline V gives CDR1 MNHNS, CDR2 SASEGT.

The V and J genes are TRBV11-1 and TRBJ2-1; unclear D gene. CDR3 size: 13 residues. Germline CDR1 reads SGHAT; CDR2 reads FQDESV (reference sequence). Trimming stripped 1 base from V and 10 bases from J, with 11 bases between. CDR3 protein: CASSLGRSGEQFF. The DNA of the CDR3 is TGTGCCAGCAGCTTAGGCCGGTCGGGCGAGCAGTTCTTC.

The chain is built from TRBV19 and TRBJ1-1; TRBD1 matches at 10 bases. Trimming took 0 bases from V and 3 from J; bases not matched to a gene: 1. CDR3 length: 15 amino acids. CDR1 and CDR2 from the germline V gene are LNHDA and SQIVND (reference sequence). CDR3 residues: CASSIDDRGHTEAFF. The CDR3 nucleotides read TGTGCCAGTAGTATAGACGACAGGGGGCACACTGAAGCTTTCTTT.

This clone has more than one count but fewer than ten. The chain is built from TRBV6-6 and TRBJ1-1; 7 bases line up with TRBD1. The V segment lost 6 bases and the J segment 1 base; nucleotides outside the gene matches: 5. The length of the CDR3 is 14 residues. Germline CDR1 MNHNY, CDR2 SVGAGI (reference sequence). CDR3: CASSPRGANTEAFF. For the CDR3, the DNA is TGTGCCAGCAGCCCCAGGGGGGCGAACACTGAAGCTTTCTTT.

The CDR3 nucleotides are TGTGCCAGCAGTTTTAAAGGCAGGGGAAGTGGAGGAGAAAAACTGTTTTTT. Encoded protein: CASSFKGRGSGGEKLFF. V is TRBV28 and J is TRBJ1-4, with D perhaps TRBD1 (6 bases). Per the germline V gene, CDR1 is MDHEN and CDR2 is SYDVKM. Trimming cost V 3 bases and J 8 bases, with 22 bases left between them. The CDR3 runs 17 residues.

The chain recombines TRBV5-4 with TRBJ1-3, with D perhaps TRBD1 (6 bases). Trimming left V 0 bases short and J 7 bases short, with 11 bases between. Per the germline V gene, CDR1 is SGHNT and CDR2 is YYREEE (reference sequence). The length of the CDR3 is 14 residues. In nucleotides, the CDR3 is TGTGCCAGCAGCTTGGATCAGGGGCGGAACACCATATATTTT. It encodes CASSLDQGRNTIYF. The complete variable domain, with remaining parts taken from reference TRBV5-4 and TRBJ1-3, reads ETGVTQSPTHLIKTRGQQVTLRCSSQSGHNTVSWYQQALGQGPQFIFQYYREEENGRGNFPPRFSGLQFPNYSSELNVNALELDDSALYLCASSLDQGRNTIYFGEGSWLTVV.

J is TRBJ1-1 and V is TRBV6-1, with TRBD1 as a possible D gene (6 bases). Germline V gene data show CDR1 as MNHNS and CDR2 as SASEGT. This CDR3 comprises 12 residues. Trimming removed 6 bases from V and 4 bases from J, with 9 bases in between. The CDR3 DNA reads as TGTGCCAGCAGAGGACAGTTCACTGAAGCTTTCTTT. It encodes CASRGQFTEAFF.

V usage is TRBV2 and J usage is TRBJ1-1, with D possibly being TRBD1 (6 bases). Deletions cut 7 bases from V and 2 bases from J, with 11 bases between. Germline CDR1 reads SNHLY; CDR2 reads FYNNEI. The CDR3 loop spans 13 amino acids. The CDR3 nucleotides read TGTGCCAGCACAACAGGGAAAAACACTGAAGCTTTCTTT. This sequence encodes CASTTGKNTEAFF.

The chain joins TRBV6-1 to TRBJ2-7, with D uncertain. This CDR3 has 13 amino acids. Trimming stripped 7 bases from V and 6 bases from J, with 16 bases between. CDR1 is MNHNS, CDR2 SASEGT, per germline. The CDR3 loop is CASTFDALSEQYF. The CDR3 bases are TGTGCCAGCACCTTTGACGCTCTAAGCGAGCAGTACTTC.